This T cell receptor beta chain derives from a study of blood T cells in healthy people across ages. This clonotype was observed many times. Its antigen is as yet unknown. The CDR3 contains 13 residues. Germline assignment: CDR1 KGHDR and CDR2 SFDVKD. Trimming removed 6 bases from V and 8 bases from J, with 13 bases in between. They isolated at least 6 million PBMCs from each sample. A J-beta primer mix and a sample-barcoded 5' primer were used in a second PCR of about 7 to 12 cycles. TCRdb called the 5' RACE reads again in MiXCR, with one record for every CDR3 protein. The table shows more than 800,000 distinct CDR3 sequences, with 29% occurring only once. Regarding the study as a whole: Per million T cells, the diversity of TCR beta decreased roughly linearly as age advanced. It was the long-lived donors that had more naive CD4+ cells and higher diversity than aged donors.

This chain joins TRBV24-1 and TRBJ2-1; D unresolved. What was sequenced was blood. The receptor comes from a woman at least 80 years old in good health. Here the CDR3 DNA reads TGTGCCACCAGTCAGGTGAGCGCGGATGAGCAGTTCTTC. It encodes CATSQVSADEQFF.